This T cell receptor beta chain was sequenced during a study of blood T cell repertoires in COVID-19. The protocol was immunoSEQ multiplex PCR, while the TCRdb copy is restricted to in-frame clones and leaves out a portion. The table lists around 200,000 clones, around 85% of them singletons, with around 9.9% in the top ten. The source of this sequence is a human donor with active or convalescent COVID-19. The donor label of this sample is uncertain. The sequencing sample was made of peripheral blood.

The CDR3 loop reads CASSLAGFTDTQYF. CDR3 sequence (DNA): TGTGCCAGTAGCCTAGCGGGGTTCACAGATACGCAGTATTTT. The J gene is TRBJ2-3, the V gene TRBV19; 9 positions agree with TRBD2. V was pared by 6 bases and J by 2 bases, with 3 bases of the junction left unmatched. Germline V CDR1 and CDR2: LNHDA, SQIVND (reference sequence). This CDR3 has 14 amino acids.